Listed here are 6 T cell receptor beta chains from one sample, sequenced in a study of blood T cell repertoires in COVID-19. Profiled with immunoSEQ multiplex PCR; TCRdb holds only in-frame clones, not every one. This table holds about 180,000 clones, roughly 87% found once. Sequences were obtained from PBMCs or T cells enriched from blood (not recorded which). The receptors stem from a woman aged 40 to 55 with acute COVID-19.

The chain employs TRBV10-2 and TRBJ1-4, with a weak D call TRBD1 (6 bases). Germline CDR1 WSHSY, CDR2 SAAADI. The V and J ends lost 6 bases and 8 bases respectively, with 19 bases between them. The CDR3 has 15 residues. The CDR3 spells CASREIGQLREKLFF. For the CDR3, the DNA is TGCGCCAGCAGGGAAATCGGACAGCTAAGGGAAAAACTGTTTTTT.

The CDR3 nucleotides read TGTGCCAGCAGTTTCAGGGCTTATAATGAAAAACTGTTTTTT. Translation: CASSFRAYNEKLFF. V usage is TRBV27 and J usage is TRBJ1-4, with a possible D match to TRBD1 (5 bases). Deletions cut 3 bases from V and 4 bases from J, with 9 bases between. The CDR3 loop spans 14 amino acids. The germline CDR1 and CDR2 sequences are MNHEY and SMNVEV (reference sequence).

This clone showed up just once. The chain couples TRBV3-1 (or the pseudogene TRBV3-2) to TRBJ2-1, with a tentative D call TRBD1 (5 bases). In germline, CDR1 is LGHDT, CDR2 YNNKEL (reference sequence). The CDR3 length is 14 residues. Trimming removed 6 bases from V and 6 bases from J, with 15 bases in between. The CDR3 DNA follows: TGTGCCAGCAGAGGAGCAGGGCTGGGCAATGAGCAGTTCTTC. The encoded protein is CASRGAGLGNEQFF.

The chain uses TRBV5-1 and TRBJ2-5, with 7 bases fitting TRBD1. Germline V CDR1 and CDR2: SGHRS, YFSETQ. The length of the CDR3 is 15 residues. The V gene end was trimmed by 0 bases and the J gene end by 4 bases; junction bases not matched to a gene: 6. CDR3 coding DNA: TGCGCCAGCAGCTTGGCCACTTCAGGGGGAGAGACCCAGTACTTC. The encoded protein is CASSLATSGGETQYF.

This chain joins TRBV5-6 and TRBJ2-3; 11 bases are a match to TRBD2. Germline CDR1 and CDR2: SGHDT and YYEEEE. The V segment lost 0 bases and the J segment 6 bases; nucleotides outside the gene matches: 6. The CDR3 runs to 16 residues. CDR3 bases: TGTGCCAGCAGCTTGGGTAGCGGGGGGGCCGGGGATACGCAGTATTTT. Encoded protein: CASSLGSGGAGDTQYF. Variable domain in full (rest from reference TRBV5-6 and TRBJ2-3): DAGVTQSPTHLIKTRGQQVTLRCSPKSGHDTVSWYQQALGQGPQFIFQYYEEEERQRGNFPDRFSGHQFPNYSSELNVNALLLGDSALYLCASSLGSGGAGDTQYFGPGTRLTVL.

This CDR3 reads CASTGSGAGKETQYF. Written as DNA, the CDR3 is TGTGCCAGCACCGGTAGCGGGGCCGGGAAGGAGACCCAGTACTTC. The V and J genes are TRBV3-1 (or the pseudogene TRBV3-2) and TRBJ2-5; 8 bases fit TRBD2. Germline V gene lookup returns CDR1 LGHDT and CDR2 YNNKEL (reference sequence). The CDR3 is 15 residues long. Trimming took 7 bases from V and 5 from J; bases not matched to a gene: 12.